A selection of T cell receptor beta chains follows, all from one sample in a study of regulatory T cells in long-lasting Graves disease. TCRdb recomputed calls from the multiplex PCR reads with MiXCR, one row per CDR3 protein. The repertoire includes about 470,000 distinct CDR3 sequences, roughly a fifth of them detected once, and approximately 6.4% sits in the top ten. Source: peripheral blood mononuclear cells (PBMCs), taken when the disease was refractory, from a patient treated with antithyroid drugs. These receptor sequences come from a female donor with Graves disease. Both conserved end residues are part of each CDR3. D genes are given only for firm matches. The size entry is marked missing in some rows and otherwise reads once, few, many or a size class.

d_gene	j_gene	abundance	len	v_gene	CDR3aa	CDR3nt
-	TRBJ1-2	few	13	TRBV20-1	CSARAQNIYGYTF	TGCAGTGCTAGAGCCCAGAACATCTATGGCTACACCTTC
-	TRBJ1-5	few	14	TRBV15	CATSRDLGSQPQHF	TGTGCCACCAGCAGAGATCTTGGAAGCCAGCCCCAGCATTTT
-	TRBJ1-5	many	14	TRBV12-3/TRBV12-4	CASSTSTAPVPQHF	-
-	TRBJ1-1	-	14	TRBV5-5	CASSAPGMNTEAFF	TGTGCCAGCAGCGCGCCGGGGATGAACACTGAAGCTTTCTTT
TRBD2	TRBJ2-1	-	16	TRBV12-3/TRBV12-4	CASSSKRTSGYNEQFF	TGTGCCAGCAGTTCCAAAAGGACTAGCGGATACAATGAGCAGTTCTTC
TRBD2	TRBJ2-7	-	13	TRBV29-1	CSAERLAGGEQYF	TGCAGCGCTGAGAGGCTAGCGGGAGGAGAGCAGTACTTC
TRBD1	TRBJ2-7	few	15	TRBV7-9	CASSLNPGGFYEQYF	TGTGCCAGCAGCTTAAATCCAGGGGGTTTCTACGAGCAGTACTTC
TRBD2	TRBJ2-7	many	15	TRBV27	CASSPGLASSYEQYF	TGTGCCAGCAGTCCGGGACTAGCATCCTCCTACGAGCAGTACTTC
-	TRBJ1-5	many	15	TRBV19	CASSIGGTGNQPQHF	TGTGCCAGTAGTATCGGCGGGACGGGCAATCAGCCCCAGCATTTT
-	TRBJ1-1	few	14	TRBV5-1	CASTLGPMNTEAFF	TGCGCCAGCACCTTGGGGCCCATGAACACTGAAGCTTTCTTT
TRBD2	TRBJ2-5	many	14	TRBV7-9	CASSASGSGETQYF	TGTGCCAGCAGCGCTAGCGGGAGTGGAGAGACCCAGTACTTC
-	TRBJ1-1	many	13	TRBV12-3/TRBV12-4	CASSFSFEEKGFF	TGTGCCAGCAGTTTTTCTTTTGAAGAGAAGGGTTTCTTT
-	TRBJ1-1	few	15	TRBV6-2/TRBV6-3	CASSLIAPTYTEAFF	TGTGCCAGCAGTCTAATTGCCCCGACTTACACTGAAGCTTTCTTT
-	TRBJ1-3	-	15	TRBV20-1	CSARADASSGNTIYF	TGCAGTGCTAGAGCCGACGCGAGCTCTGGAAACACCATATATTTT
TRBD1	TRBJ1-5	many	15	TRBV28	CASSRDRASNQPQHF	TGTGCCAGCAGTCGGGACAGGGCCTCTAATCAGCCCCAGCATTTT
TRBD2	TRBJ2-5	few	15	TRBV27	CANSSLAVTQETQYF	TGTGCCAACAGTAGCCTAGCGGTAACCCAAGAGACCCAGTACTTC
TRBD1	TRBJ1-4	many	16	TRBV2	CASRGQAYATNEKLFF	TGTGCCAGCAGGGGACAGGCCTATGCAACTAATGAAAAACTGTTTTTT
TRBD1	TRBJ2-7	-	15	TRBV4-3	CASSQGRRQGYEQYF	TGCGCCAGCAGCCAAGGTAGGCGACAGGGGTACGAGCAGTACTTC
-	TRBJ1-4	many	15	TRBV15	CATSRVAGDNEKLFF	TGTGCCACCAGCAGAGTAGCTGGGGATAATGAAAAACTGTTTTTT
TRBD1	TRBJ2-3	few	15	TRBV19	CASSTWTGTTDTQYF	TGTGCCAGTAGTACCTGGACAGGGACCACAGATACGCAGTATTTT
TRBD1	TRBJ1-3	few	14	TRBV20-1	CSARRGQSGNTIYF	TGCAGTGCCCGACGGGGACAGTCCGGAAACACCATATATTTT